This T cell receptor (beta chain) originates from a study of T-cell reconstitution after alpha-beta-depleted transplantation in children. Study outcomes and limitations: Some patients owed their high day-60 TCRbeta diversity to surviving recipient T cells and thymic progenitors. Two months or so post-transplant, alpha-beta T cells reportedly derived from several hundred expanded graft clones. Most T-cell counts and diversity one year after the transplant came from T cells that were newly produced.

During its preparation, the TCRbeta library received unique molecular identifiers. TCRdb ran MiXCR on the PCR reads and lists one entry per CDR3 protein. The sample lists about 97,000 distinct CDR3 sequences, roughly 6% occurring once. In its sample, this clonotype was seen many times. What it binds is not known. CDR1 is MDHEN, CDR2 SYDVKM, per germline. This CDR3 contains 13 residues. Between the trimmed V and J ends, which lost 6 bases and 2 bases, there was a span of 11 bases. This TCR was sampled from a female patient aged 2-10 years who had a stem cell transplant for Fanconi anemia, so the T cells may come from the graft donor. The genes are TRBV28 and TRBJ2-7; no reliable D call. Sequencing used PBMCs, mostly from graft donor cells, obtained 60 days after TCRalphabeta/CD19-depleted stem cell transplant. CDR3 sequence: CASSLMGTYEQYF. CDR3 DNA: TGTGCCAGCAGCCTCATGGGCACCTACGAGCAGTACTTC.